Presented here are 8 T cell receptor beta chains from one specimen sequenced in a study of neurological immune-mediated disorders (dated by TCRdb to between 2017 and 2020). The library was produced with 5' RACE. These reads were obtained on an Illumina HiSeq 2500. TCRdb applied fastp at Q25 and MiXCR to the public reads, then kept only in-frame beta chains. Identical CDR3 protein sequences are pooled into one entry, listed with their most common genes and DNA. This sample comprises around 69,000 distinct CDR3 sequences, 3% to 3.5% of them detected only once. The ten largest make up about 4% of the sample. Sequencing input: PBMCs. These receptors all stem from a man aged 35 to 55 with multiple sclerosis.

Ten or more counts support this clonotype. The chain recombines TRBV11-3 with TRBJ2-1, with 8 bases aligning to TRBD2. J was trimmed by 8 bases and V by 1 base; bases with no gene match: 7. CDR3 length: 15 amino acids. Germline CDR1 is SGHNT and CDR2 is YENEEA. CDR3 amino acids: CASSLGLAGRDEQFF. The CDR3 bases are TGTGCCAGCAGCTTAGGGCTAGCGGGTCGGGATGAGCAGTTCTTC.

The sample holds a few counts of this clonotype. The chain joins TRBV12-3 or TRBV12-4 to TRBJ1-2; no reliable D call. This CDR3 spans 13 amino acids. Trimming took off 8 bases at V and 6 bases at J, with 16 bases between the two ends. CDR3 protein: CASGDGRVHGYTF. The CDR3 nucleotides are TGTGCCAGCGGCGACGGGAGGGTTCATGGCTACACCTTC.

This clonotype was observed many times. The chain couples TRBV5-6 to TRBJ2-2; possible D gene TRBD2, 6 bases. Trimming took off 3 bases at V and 4 bases at J, with 10 bases between the two ends. The CDR3 has 14 residues. Germline V gene sequence: CDR1 SGHDT, CDR2 YYEEEE. CDR3 nucleotide sequence: TGTGCCAGCAGCTCCAGACTAGTCACCGGGGAGCTGTTTTTT. It yields the protein CASSSRLVTGELFF.

This clonotype came up many times. V and J are TRBV5-5 and TRBJ1-1, with TRBD1 matching 9 bases. This CDR3 contains 14 residues. Germline V CDR1 and CDR2: SGHKS, YYEKEE (reference sequence). V was clipped by 5 bases and J by 5 bases; unmatched bases: 7. This chain's CDR3 is CASSFGTGSTEAFF. The CDR3, as DNA: TGTGCCAGCAGTTTCGGGACAGGGTCGACTGAAGCTTTCTTT.

This clonotype was seen many times. The rearrangement links TRBV5-1 to TRBJ1-1, with 10 nucleotides matching TRBD1. This CDR3 region has 13 residues. Germline V gene sequence: CDR1 SGHRS, CDR2 YFSETQ. With 1 base clipped from V and 11 bases from J, the junction kept 5 bases outside the gene matches. The DNA of the CDR3 is TGCGCCAGCAGCTTGCAGGACAGGGGGTCCGCTTTCTTT. Protein: CASSLQDRGSAFF.

This clonotype was recorded many times. The rearrangement joins TRBV5-1 to TRBJ2-7; 11 bases line up with TRBD1. The CDR3 sequence is 16 residues long. Trimming took 3 bases from V and 0 from J; bases not matched to a gene: 5. Germline CDR1 SGHRS, CDR2 YFSETQ. The CDR3 sequence is CASSSVDRGPSYEQYF. For the CDR3, the DNA is TGCGCCAGCAGCTCTGTGGACAGGGGGCCCTCCTACGAGCAGTACTTC.

This clonotype has at least ten counts. The V call is TRBV21-1, the J call TRBJ2-7; the table's D call TRBD2 went unverified against the DNA. TRBV21-1 is a pseudogene locus. This CDR3 spans 13 amino acids. For the CDR3, the DNA is TGTGCCAGCAAACTAGCACTCAAGGGCGAGCAGTACTTC. It yields the protein CASKLALKGEQYF.

This clonotype came up many times. The chain recombines TRBV10-3 with TRBJ2-2; D could derive from TRBD1 or TRBD2 (6 bases each). V was clipped by 7 bases and J by 3 bases, with 12 bases between them. Germline values: CDR1 ENHRY, CDR2 SYGVKD. The CDR3 runs to 14 residues. The CDR3 coding sequence is TGTGCCATCATACGGGGGCTGGACACCGGGGAGCTGTTTTTT. This codes for CAIIRGLDTGELFF.